Listed below are T cell receptor beta chains from one sample, sequenced in a study of shared clonotypes between healthy human individuals. TCRdb's table, derived via immunoSEQ multiplex PCR, lists solely in-frame clones and lacks some. The data show around 320,000 clones, with around 90% seen just once and 15% to 20% held by the top ten. The sequenced sample was memory CD8+ T cells sorted from blood. The source is a man between 18 and 35 years old in good health. The CDR3 runs from the conserved cysteine through the conserved F or W. D genes are given only for firm matches. Rows may omit the clone size; those that give it use once, few, many or a size class.

clone_size	d_call	v_call	j_call	cdr3_nt	cdr3_aa
.	TRBD2	TRBV10-2	TRBJ2-7	TGCGCCAGCAGTGATGGGACTAGCGGGATATACGAGCAGTACTTC	CASSDGTSGIYEQYF
.	.	TRBV4-1	TRBJ2-1	TGCGCCAGCAGCCTCTACATTAACTCCTACAATGAGCAGTTCTTC	CASSLYINSYNEQFF
.	TRBD2	TRBV5-4	TRBJ2-3	TGTGCCAGCAGCTTGTGGCGGGAGGGGGGTTCAGATACGCAGTATTTT	CASSLWREGGSDTQYF
.	TRBD2	TRBV7-9	TRBJ2-1	TGTGCCAGCAGCCCGAGGACTAGCGGGGGGTCCTACAATGAGCAGTTCTTC	CASSPRTSGGSYNEQFF
.	.	TRBV11-2	TRBJ2-1	TGTGCCAGCAGCTCGACCGGGACCCCGATGGGTGAGCAGTTCTTC	CASSSTGTPMGEQFF
.	.	TRBV7-9	TRBJ1-2	TGTGCCAGCAGCCCAACACTAGGCTATGGCTACACCTTC	CASSPTLGYGYTF
.	.	TRBV28	TRBJ2-7	TGTGCCAGCAGTTTCGAAGGTTGGGGGGAGCAGTACTTC	CASSFEGWGEQYF
.	.	TRBV5-1	TRBJ2-7	TGCGCCAGCAGCTTGGGGGGAGGCTACGAGCAGTACTTC	CASSLGGGYEQYF
.	.	TRBV27	TRBJ1-1	TGTGCCAGCAGTCTAACCTTGAACACTGAAGCTTTCTTT	CASSLTLNTEAFF
.	TRBD1	TRBV6-5	TRBJ1-3	TGTGCCAGCGGGGACAGGCGGCTCTCTGGAAACACCATATATTTT	CASGDRRLSGNTIYF
.	.	TRBV4-3	TRBJ2-7	TGCGCCAGCAGCCAAGATCCGGGATCCCCCTCCTACGAGCAGTACTTC	CASSQDPGSPSYEQYF
.	.	TRBV13	TRBJ1-2	TGTGCCAGCAGCCAGGACGGATTCTATGGCTACACCTTC	CASSQDGFYGYTF
.	.	TRBV5-4	TRBJ2-1	TGTGCCAGCAGCGCGACTTCCTACAATGAGCAGTTCTTC	CASSATSYNEQFF
.	.	TRBV7-9	TRBJ2-5	TGTGCCAGCAGCTTAAGCTGGGGGGTGGAGACCCAGTACTTC	CASSLSWGVETQYF
.	TRBD2	TRBV5-3	TRBJ2-3	TGTGCCAGCAGCTTGGTAACTAGCGGGAATACGCAGTATTTT	CASSLVTSGNTQYF
.	TRBD1	TRBV2	TRBJ1-5	TGTGCCAGCGGAGTGGAGGGGGCGAGGAATCAGCCCCAGCATTTT	CASGVEGARNQPQHF
.	TRBD2	TRBV7-9	TRBJ2-5	TGTGCCAGCAGCTTAGGTGCAGCGGGGGAGGAGGAGACCCAGTACTTC	CASSLGAAGEEETQYF
.	TRBD2	TRBV2	TRBJ2-1	TGTGCCAGTAGCCCTAGCGGGCCATCCTACAATGAGCAGTTCTTC	CASSPSGPSYNEQFF
.	.	TRBV4-1	TRBJ1-1	TGCGCCAGCAGCCAAGTCGGGCAAAAGGGTGAAGCTTTCTTT	CASSQVGQKGEAFF
.	.	TRBV5-6	TRBJ1-1	TGTGCCAGCAGCTTGAACACTGAAGCTTTCTTT	CASSLNTEAFF
.	.	TRBV5-6	TRBJ2-7	TGTGCCAGCAGCTTTATTGGGGCTGGGGACTACGAGCAGTACTTC	CASSFIGAGDYEQYF
.	TRBD2	TRBV9	TRBJ2-2	TGTGCCAGCAGCACTCGGACTAGCGGGACAACCGGGGAGCTGTTTTTT	CASSTRTSGTTGELFF
.	TRBD2	TRBV7-3	TRBJ2-4	TGTGCCAGCAGCTTAACCCCTCGACGGGAGGGAACCCTAGCCAAAAACATTCAGTACTTC	CASSLTPRREGTLAKNIQYF
.	TRBD2	TRBV2	TRBJ2-2	TGTGCCAGCAGTGAGGGTGGCCGACTAGCGGGAGTCGGCACCGGGGAGCTGTTTTTT	CASSEGGRLAGVGTGELFF
.	TRBD1	TRBV5-8	TRBJ1-2	TGTGCCAGCAGCTGGGACAGCACTCCTTTATCCTGGGGCTACACCTTC	CASSWDSTPLSWGYTF
.	TRBD2	TRBV9	TRBJ2-7	TGTGCCAGCAGTGGGACTAGCGCCTCCTACGAGCAGTACTTC	CASSGTSASYEQYF
.	.	TRBV10-2	TRBJ1-1	TGCGCCAGCAGGACCCTCATCCTGAACACTGAAGCTTTCTTT	CASRTLILNTEAFF
.	.	TRBV7-9	TRBJ1-5	TGTGCCAGCAGCGGCGGCAGGGACCTAATGGCCCAGCATTTT	CASSGGRDLMAQHF
.	.	TRBV9	TRBJ2-3	TGTGCCAGCAGCAGGACTCTTGACACAGATACGCAGTATTTT	CASSRTLDTDTQYF
.	.	TRBV27	TRBJ1-1	TGTGCCAGCAGTTTCACCTCGGACCGTGAAGCTTTCTTT	CASSFTSDREAFF
.	TRBD2	TRBV11-2	TRBJ2-7	TGTGCCAGCAGCTTACTAGCGGGGTCTTACCAGCAGTACTTC	CASSLLAGSYQQYF
.	TRBD2	TRBV2	TRBJ2-1	TGTGCCAGCAGTGAAGCGCTGGGGCTAGCGGGAGGGTCTGGTGAGCAGTTCTTC	CASSEALGLAGGSGEQFF
.	.	TRBV27	TRBJ1-1	TGTGCCAGCAGTTTATTTGGGGGTCCAGCCGGCACTGAAGCTTTCTTT	CASSLFGGPAGTEAFF
.	TRBD2	TRBV27	TRBJ2-1	TGTGCCAGCAGTTTAACCCCTAGCGGGACCTACAATGAGCAGTTCTTC	CASSLTPSGTYNEQFF
.	.	TRBV5-6	TRBJ2-3	TGTGCCAGCAGATTCGGGGGCGGTAGCACAGATACGCAGTATTTT	CASRFGGGSTDTQYF
few	TRBD2	TRBV6-6	TRBJ2-1	TGTGCCAGCAGCATGGGACTAGCGGGAGATAATGAGCAGTTCTTC	CASSMGLAGDNEQFF
.	.	TRBV7-9	TRBJ2-7	TGTGCCAGCAGCCCCCCCCTGTCCCCGGTGTGGGAGCAGTACTTC	CASSPPLSPVWEQYF
once	.	TRBV27	TRBJ1-1	TGTGCCAGCAGTTCATTCCTCGGGCACACTGAAGCTTTCTTT	CASSSFLGHTEAFF
.	.	TRBV11-2	TRBJ2-3	TGTGCCAGCAGCATTGTCGTCGACACGGATACGCAGTATTTT	CASSIVVDTDTQYF
.	.	TRBV10-1	TRBJ2-2	TGCGCCAGCGGGGCCACCGGGGAGCTGTTTTTT	CASGATGELFF
.	TRBD1	TRBV19	TRBJ2-2	TGTGCCAGTAGTCCTCGGACAGGGTCGGGCACCGGGGAGCTGTTTTTT	CASSPRTGSGTGELFF
.	.	TRBV7-8	TRBJ1-2	TGTGCCAGCCTCGCGGGGCTGGGTGGCTACACCTTC	CASLAGLGGYTF
.	TRBD2	TRBV4-1	TRBJ2-3	TGCGCCAGCAGCCACGACTTCGGGACTAGCGACACAGATACGCAGTATTTT	CASSHDFGTSDTDTQYF
once	TRBD2	TRBV4-3	TRBJ2-3	TGCGCCAGCAGCCAACCCCCGGGAGGAGGGGCCACAGATACGCAGTATTTT	CASSQPPGGGATDTQYF
.	TRBD1	TRBV2	TRBJ2-7	TGTGCCAGCATTCCTCGTCCGGGACAGGGGATCCACGAGCAGTACTTC	CASIPRPGQGIHEQYF
.	.	TRBV7-9	TRBJ2-3	TGTGCCAGCAGCTTAGCTGGGGTCGATACGCAGTATTTT	CASSLAGVDTQYF
once	.	TRBV2	TRBJ2-1	TGTGCCAGCGGGCAGATCGAGCAGTTCTTC	CASGQIEQFF
.	.	TRBV5-1	TRBJ2-1	TGCGCCAGCGGACGCCATGGGCCGGGGGAAGGTGAGCAGTTCTTC	CASGRHGPGEGEQFF
.	.	TRBV5-3	TRBJ2-2	TGTGCCAGGCCGGGACTCAACACCGGGGAGCTGTTTTTT	CARPGLNTGELFF
.	TRBD1	TRBV6-1	TRBJ2-7	TGTGCCAGCAGTGGCCCTACAGGGGACTACGAGCAGTACTTC	CASSGPTGDYEQYF
.	.	TRBV21-1	TRBJ2-1	.	CASSKEGTARHGTSGRAYRCEQFF
.	.	TRBV2	TRBJ2-5	TGTGCCAGCAGCATAGACAGGCTAAGGGAGACCCAGTACTTC	CASSIDRLRETQYF
.	.	TRBV9	TRBJ1-1	TGTGCCAGCAGCGTAGAAGGGGCCCTTGAAGCTTTCTTT	CASSVEGALEAFF
.	TRBD2	TRBV27	TRBJ2-7	TGTGCCAGCAGTTTATCTGGGCTAGCGGCGGGAGGATACGAGCAGTACTTC	CASSLSGLAAGGYEQYF
.	.	TRBV27	TRBJ2-2	TGTGCCAGCAGTTGGGGTAGGGCCGGGGAGCTGTTTTTT	CASSWGRAGELFF